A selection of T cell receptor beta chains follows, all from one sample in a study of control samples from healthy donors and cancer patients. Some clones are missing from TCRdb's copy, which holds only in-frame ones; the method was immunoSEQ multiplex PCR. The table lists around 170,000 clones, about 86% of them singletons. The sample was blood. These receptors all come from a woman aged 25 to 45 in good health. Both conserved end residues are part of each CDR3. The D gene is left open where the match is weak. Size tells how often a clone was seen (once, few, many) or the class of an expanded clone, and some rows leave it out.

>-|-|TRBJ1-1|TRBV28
TGTGCCAGCAGTTTGCTCGATAGCACTGAAGCTTTCTTT
CASSLLDSTEAFF
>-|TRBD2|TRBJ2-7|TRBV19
TGTGCCAGTAGCCCCGGAGCGGGAGTAAGTCGCGAGCAGTACTTC
CASSPGAGVSREQYF
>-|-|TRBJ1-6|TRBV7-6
TGTGCCAGCAGCTCTCGAGGGGCTGTGGATAATTCACCCCTCCACTTT
CASSSRGAVDNSPLHF
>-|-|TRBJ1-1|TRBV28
TGTGCCAGCACCCCCCGGGGCAGTTTGAACACTGAAGCTTTCTTT
CASTPRGSLNTEAFF
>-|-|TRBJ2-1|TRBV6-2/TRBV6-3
TGTGCCAGCAGTTACAGACGAGGGGGACCCAGCTCCTACAATGAGCAGTTCTTC
CASSYRRGGPSSYNEQFF
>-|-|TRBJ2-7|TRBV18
TGTGCCAGCTCACCATTGGGGGGGACAGACTACGAGCAGTACTTC
CASSPLGGTDYEQYF
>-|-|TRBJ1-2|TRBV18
TGTGCCAGCTCACCGGACGGGACCTATGGCTACACCTTC
CASSPDGTYGYTF
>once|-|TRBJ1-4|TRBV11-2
TGTGCCAGCAGCTCCCGGGACACAAATGAAAAACTGTTTTTT
CASSSRDTNEKLFF
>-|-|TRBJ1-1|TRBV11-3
TGTGCCAGCAGCTTTCAGGGGACCGCGAACACTGAAGCTTTCTTT
CASSFQGTANTEAFF
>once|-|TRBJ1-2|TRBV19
TGTGCCAGTAGTATTCCCGGGGCTCAGGGGTCGGACACCTTC
CASSIPGAQGSDTF
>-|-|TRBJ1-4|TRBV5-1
TGCGCCAGTGCGAGGGAAACTAATGAAAAACTGTTTTTT
CASARETNEKLFF
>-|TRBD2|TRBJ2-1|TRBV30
TGTGCCTGGACGGGGGGACTGAGCTCCTACAATGAGCAGTTCTTC
CAWTGGLSSYNEQFF
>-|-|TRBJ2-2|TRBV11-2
TGTGCCAGCAGCTTAAGGTGGCGGGGGCGCACATCCGGGGAGCTGTTTTTT
CASSLRWRGRTSGELFF
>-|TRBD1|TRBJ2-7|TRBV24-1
TGTGCCACCAGTGACGGGACAGTTTATCCCTACGAGCAGTACTTC
CATSDGTVYPYEQYF
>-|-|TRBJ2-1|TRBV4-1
TGCGCCAGCAGCCAAGTGAGCCACGGTACCTACAATGAGCAGTTCTTC
CASSQVSHGTYNEQFF
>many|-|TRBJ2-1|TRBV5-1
TGCGCCAGCAGCCAGGCAATTAAGGGTGAGCAGTTCTTC
CASSQAIKGEQFF
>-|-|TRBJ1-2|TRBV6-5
TGTGCCAGCAGTTACCGGAGCGGCAGACAACGTGGCTACACCTTC
CASSYRSGRQRGYTF
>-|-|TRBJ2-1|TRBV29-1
TGCAGCGTTGCAGCAGGGCCCTACAATGAGCAGTTCTTC
CSVAAGPYNEQFF
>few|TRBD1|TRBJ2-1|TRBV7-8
TGTGCCAGCAGCTCTCGACAGGGCGATGAGCAGTTCTTC
CASSSRQGDEQFF
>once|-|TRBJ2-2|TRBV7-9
TGTGCCAGCAGCCTCAGGAGGGTCGGGGAGCTGTTTTTT
CASSLRRVGELFF
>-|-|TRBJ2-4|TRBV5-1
TGCGCCAGCAGCCGTGACAGTTACAAAAACATTCAGTACTTC
CASSRDSYKNIQYF
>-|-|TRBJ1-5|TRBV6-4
TGTGCCAGCAGTGAATTCCCGACGGCAGGGCGCAACCAGCCCCAGCATTTT
CASSEFPTAGRNQPQHF
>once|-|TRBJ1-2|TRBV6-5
TGTGCCAGCAGTACCCCTCCCTATGGCTACACCTTC
CASSTPPYGYTF
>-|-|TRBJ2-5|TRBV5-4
TGTGCCAGCAGCTTCTCAGGGACCCAGTACTTC
CASSFSGTQYF
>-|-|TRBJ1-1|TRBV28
TGTGCCAGCAGTTTAAGACGGACTGAAGCTTTCTTT
CASSLRRTEAFF
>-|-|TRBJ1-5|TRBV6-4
TGTGCCAGCAGTGAAAACTGGAGCAGGGAAAATCAGCCCCAGCATTTT
CASSENWSRENQPQHF